The clone carrying this T cell receptor (beta chain) has a single count. Only in-frame clones appear in the TCRdb table, and some are missing; sequencing was by immunoSEQ multiplex PCR. The table includes about 69,000 clones, about nine tenths detected once. The data were taken from a study of control samples from healthy donors and cancer patients. Trimming shortened V by 4 bases and J by 4 bases, and 13 bases separated the two germline ends. The germline V gene has CDR1 KGHSH and CDR2 LQKENI. The CDR3 consists of 15 residues. The TCR comes from a man between 60 and 70 years old with lung cancer. The chain has TRBV18 and TRBJ1-4; D might be TRBD1 (5 bases). The sequenced sample consisted of PBMCs. The CDR3 protein is CASSHETQGNEKLFF. CDR3 sequence (DNA): TGTGCCAGCTCACACGAGACTCAGGGTAATGAAAAACTGTTTTTT.